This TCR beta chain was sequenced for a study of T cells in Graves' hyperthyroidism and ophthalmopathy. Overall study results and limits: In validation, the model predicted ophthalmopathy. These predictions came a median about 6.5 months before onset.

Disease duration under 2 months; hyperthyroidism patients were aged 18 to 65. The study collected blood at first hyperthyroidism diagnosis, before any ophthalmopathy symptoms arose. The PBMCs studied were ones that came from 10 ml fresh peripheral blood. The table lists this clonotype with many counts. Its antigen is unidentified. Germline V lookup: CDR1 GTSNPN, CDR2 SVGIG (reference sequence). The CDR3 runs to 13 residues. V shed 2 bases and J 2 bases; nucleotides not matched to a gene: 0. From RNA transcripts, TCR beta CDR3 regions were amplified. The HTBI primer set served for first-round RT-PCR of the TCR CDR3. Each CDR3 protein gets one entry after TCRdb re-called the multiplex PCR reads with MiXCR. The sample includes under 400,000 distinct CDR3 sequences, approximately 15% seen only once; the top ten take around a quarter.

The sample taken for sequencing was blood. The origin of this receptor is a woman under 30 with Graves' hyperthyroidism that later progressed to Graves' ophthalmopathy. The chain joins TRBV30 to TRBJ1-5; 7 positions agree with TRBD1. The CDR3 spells CAWSTGGNQPQHF. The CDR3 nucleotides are TGTGCCTGGAGTACAGGGGGCAATCAGCCCCAGCATTTT.